The present T cell receptor beta chain was sequenced within a study of beta chain features in type 1 diabetes. Looking at the study overall: All of the samples together had 85 million to 140 million sorted cells examined. Study findings and constraints: VDJ junctions in type 1 diabetes patients carried more deletions and fewer insertions.

A remark on this clone: The antigen remains undetermined.

Via CD45RO/CCR7/CD25/CD127/CD95/CD27, cells of the CD4+ naive, central memory, regulatory and stem cell-like memory subsets were sorted. V lost 3 bases and J 4 bases, leaving 18 bases between the germline ends. The CDR3 length is 16 residues. CDR1 is LGHNA, CDR2 YSLEER, per germline. Investigators reverse transcribed all isolated RNA, so they sequenced expressed TCRB transcripts. Profiling relied on immunoSEQ multiplex PCR, and the TCRdb table lists in-frame clones only, not all of them. This sample yields under 800,000 clones, of which about a sixth are seen a single time; 0.09% to 0.095% belongs to the top ten.

V gene TRBV4-3 combines with J gene TRBJ1-1, with D unresolved. The sequencing input was naive CD4+ T cells from blood. The TCR originated in a man between 18 and 35 years old in good health. CDR3 sequence reads: CASSHSVRLGPTEAFF. The CDR3 nucleotides are TGCGCCAGCAGCCACTCCGTGCGACTGGGCCCCACTGAAGCTTTCTTT.